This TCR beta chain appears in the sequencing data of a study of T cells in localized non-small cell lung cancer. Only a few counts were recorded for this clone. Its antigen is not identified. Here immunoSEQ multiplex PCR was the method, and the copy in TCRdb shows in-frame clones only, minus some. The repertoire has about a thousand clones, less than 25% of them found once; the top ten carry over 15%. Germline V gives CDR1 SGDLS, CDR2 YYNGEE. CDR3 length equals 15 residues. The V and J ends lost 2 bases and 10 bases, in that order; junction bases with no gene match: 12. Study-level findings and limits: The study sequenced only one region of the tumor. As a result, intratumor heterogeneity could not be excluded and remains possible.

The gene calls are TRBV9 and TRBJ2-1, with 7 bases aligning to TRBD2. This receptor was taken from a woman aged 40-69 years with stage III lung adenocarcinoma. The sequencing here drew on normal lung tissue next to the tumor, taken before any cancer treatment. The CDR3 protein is CASSVGLEARQEQFF. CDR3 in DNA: TGTGCCAGCAGCGTCGGACTAGAAGCCCGGCAAGAGCAGTTCTTC. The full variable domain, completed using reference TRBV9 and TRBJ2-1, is DSGVTQTPKHLITATGQRVTLRCSPRSGDLSVYWYQQSLDQGLQFLIQYYNGEERAKGNILERFSAQQFPDLHSELNLSSLELGDSALYFCASSVGLEARQEQFFGPGTRLTVL.